These 7 T cell receptor beta chains originate from one sample sequenced in a study of T cell responses to AZD1222 COVID-19 vaccine. Profiling relied on immunoSEQ multiplex PCR, and the TCRdb table lists in-frame clones only, not all of them. The sample has 90,000 to 150,000 clones; about nine tenths are singletons. Source: peripheral blood, taken 28 days after the second AZD1222 dose. All receptors come from an adult who received the AZD1222 COVID-19 vaccine.

V and J are TRBV5-1 and TRBJ2-3, with a possible D match to TRBD1 (6 bases). Germline V gene lookup returns CDR1 SGHRS and CDR2 YFSETQ. The CDR3 covers 15 residues. V lost 7 bases, J lost 2 bases, and 17 bases lay in between. Here the CDR3 reads CASEPGVRTTDTQYF. In DNA, the CDR3 is TGCGCCAGCGAGCCAGGGGTCCGAACCACAGATACGCAGTATTTT. Combining the CDR3 with reference TRBV5-1 and TRBJ2-3 gives the whole variable domain KAGVTQTPRYLIKTRGQQVTLSCSPISGHRSVSWYQQTPGQGLQFLFEYFSETQRNKGNFPGRFSGRQFSNSRSEMNVSTLELGDSALYLCASEPGVRTTDTQYFGPGTRLTVL.

The chain joins TRBV5-1 to TRBJ2-7; 10 bases are shared with TRBD1. V shed 0 bases, J shed 3 bases, and the junction held 3 bases outside the gene matches. The CDR3 consists of 15 residues. From germline, CDR1 is SGHRS and CDR2 YFSETQ. CDR3 in amino acids: CASSLETGGIYEQYF. Here the CDR3 DNA reads TGCGCCAGCAGCTTGGAGACAGGGGGCATCTACGAGCAGTACTTC.

The chain joins TRBV30 to TRBJ1-1, with D uncertain. CDR1 and CDR2 from the germline V gene are GTSNPN and SVGIG (reference sequence). V lost 3 bases, J lost 0 bases, and 11 bases lay in between. This CDR3 is built from 14 residues. The CDR3 loop is CAWSSGRLNTEAFF. The CDR3 DNA reads as TGTGCCTGGAGCTCGGGCAGGCTGAACACTGAAGCTTTCTTT.

CDR3 bases: TGTGCCAGCAGACTTCCTGGGGGATCCAATGGCTACACCTTC. This translates into CASRLPGGSNGYTF. The chain links TRBV9 to TRBJ1-2; TRBD1 is a possible D gene (5 bases). The V end was cut by 5 bases, the J end by 6 bases, with 17 bases between. The CDR3 loop spans 14 amino acids. Germline CDR1 SGDLS, CDR2 YYNGEE.

The chain links TRBV10-3 to TRBJ1-3; D ambiguous. CDR1 is ENHRY, CDR2 SYGVKD, per germline. The CDR3 has 14 amino acids. Trimming left V 0 bases short and J 5 bases short, with 8 bases between. This CDR3 reads CAISESLWRNTIYF. CDR3 in DNA: TGTGCCATCAGTGAGTCCCTATGGAGAAACACCATATATTTT.

This clone has just one count. The rearrangement joins TRBV6-5 to TRBJ1-2; TRBD1 might be the D (5 bases). CDR1 is MNHEY, CDR2 SVGAGI, per germline. Trimming stripped 0 bases from V and 4 bases from J, with 9 bases between. The CDR3 loop spans 14 amino acids. The CDR3 reads CASSYSYGTYGYTF. The CDR3 coding sequence is TGTGCCAGCAGTTACTCATACGGGACCTATGGCTACACCTTC.

This chain connects TRBV11-3 to TRBJ2-3; D is perhaps TRBD1 (5 bases). V was shortened by 1 base and J by 4 bases, with 9 bases between the two germline ends. The CDR3 has 14 residues. Germline V gene lookup returns CDR1 SGHNT and CDR2 YENEEA. The CDR3 loop is CASSLGSRADTQYF. CDR3 nucleotides: TGTGCCAGCAGCTTAGGCTCCAGGGCAGATACGCAGTATTTT.